The next 7 T cell receptor beta chains were all read from a single sample in a study of T cell responses to AZD1222 COVID-19 vaccine. Here immunoSEQ multiplex PCR was the method, and the copy in TCRdb shows in-frame clones only, minus some. The sample gives around 150,000 clones, around 90% of which show up once; less than 2% is in the top ten. The sequencing used peripheral blood, collected 28 days after the second AZD1222 dose. The origin of the receptors is an adult who received the AZD1222 COVID-19 vaccine.

This rearrangement joins TRBV10-3 to TRBJ2-7; D gene uncertain. V was cut by 4 bases and J by 1 base, with 8 bases left in between. The CDR3 has 13 amino acids. Germline V gene lookup returns CDR1 ENHRY and CDR2 SYGVKD. As DNA, the CDR3 is TGTGCCATCAGTGGTGTCAGTTCCTACGAGCAGTACTTC. Translation gives CAISGVSSYEQYF.

The chain uses TRBV6-5 and TRBJ1-2; no clear D. The V and J ends lost 6 bases and 4 bases respectively, with 12 bases between them. CDR1 and CDR2 (germline): MNHEY, SVGAGI. This CDR3 has 13 amino acids. The CDR3 DNA reads as TGTGCCAGCAGCCCGGTCTCAGTCTATGGCTACACCTTC. Encoded protein: CASSPVSVYGYTF.

The rearrangement links TRBV4-1 to TRBJ2-5; 7 nucleotides align to TRBD1. The germline gives CDR1 MGHRA, CDR2 YSYEKL. This CDR3 region has 15 residues. Trimming cost V 2 bases and J 1 base; bases outside gene matches: 4. The DNA for the CDR3 is TGCGCCAGCAGCCAAAAACAGGGGTCCCAAGAGACCCAGTACTTC. Translated, it gives CASSQKQGSQETQYF.

The chain recombines TRBV7-9 with TRBJ2-1, with D possibly being TRBD2 (5 bases). The CDR3 covers 15 residues. The V and J ends lost 0 bases and 8 bases respectively, with 14 bases between them. Germline lookup yields CDR1 SEHNR and CDR2 FQNEAQ (reference sequence). Here the CDR3 DNA reads TGTGCCAGCAGCTTAGCAGCGGCCCTTGGTGATGAGCAGTTCTTC. The encoded protein is CASSLAAALGDEQFF. The variable domain in full, with the rest retrieved from reference TRBV7-9 and TRBJ2-1, is DTGVSQNPRHKITKRGQNVTFRCDPISEHNRLYWYRQTLGQGPEFLTYFQNEAQLEKSRLLSDRFSAERPKGSFSTLEIQRTEQGDSAMYLCASSLAAALGDEQFFGPGTRLTVL.

This clone came up once. The J gene is TRBJ1-2, the V gene TRBV6-2 or TRBV6-3; TRBD1 matches at 8 bases. The CDR3 totals 15 residues. CDR1 MNHEY and CDR2 SVGEGT come from the germline V gene. Trimming at V came to 5 bases and at J to 7 bases, leaving 12 bases not matched to a gene. Here the CDR3 DNA reads TGTGCCAGCAGTACCGCAGGGGGCGAAATCCTTGGCTACACCTTC. It codes for CASSTAGGEILGYTF.

The chain has TRBV9 and TRBJ1-6; D might be TRBD1 (6 bases). The V and J ends lost 0 bases and 7 bases respectively, with 8 bases between them. Germline V gene sequence: CDR1 SGDLS, CDR2 YYNGEE. The CDR3 covers 14 residues. The CDR3 coding sequence is TGTGCCAGCAGCGTAGGAGGGGGGAATTCACCCCTCCACTTT. It is translated as CASSVGGGNSPLHF.

The chain couples TRBV12-3 or TRBV12-4 to TRBJ1-1; tentatively, D is TRBD1 (5 bases). With 6 bases removed from V and 0 bases from J, the gap between germline ends came to 8 bases. The CDR3 has 13 amino acids. CDR3 sequence reads: CASSQQVNTEAFF. The CDR3 coding sequence is TGTGCCAGCAGCCAACAGGTGAACACTGAAGCTTTCTTT.